The rows below give T cell receptor beta chains drawn from one sample of a study of CXCR3-negative and CXCR3-positive naive CD8 T cells. TCRdb reprocessed the 5' RACE reads and stores each CDR3 protein as one record, lacking DNA. The record lists 75,000 or so distinct CDR3 sequences, of which the ten most abundant hold about 1.6%. The sample taken for sequencing was naive CXCR3- CD8+ T cells from blood. These receptors were collected from a human donor in good health. Some clones in this sample may be carry-over from other donors' samples. Each CDR3 is given with its conserved first and last residue. Fields, in order: J gene, V gene, CDR3 length, CDR3 protein.

j_call: TRBJ2-3
v_call: TRBV12-3/TRBV12-4
cdr3_length: 16
cdr3_aa: CASSPYDGTMADTQYF

j_call: TRBJ1-3
v_call: TRBV12-3/TRBV12-4
cdr3_length: 15
cdr3_aa: CASLPGTGTGNTIYF

j_call: TRBJ2-7
v_call: TRBV21-1
cdr3_length: 13
cdr3_aa: CASSKEDPYEQYF

j_call: TRBJ2-3
v_call: TRBV7-3
cdr3_length: 16
cdr3_aa: CASSGGLAGEADTQYF

j_call: TRBJ2-1
v_call: TRBV19
cdr3_length: 12
cdr3_aa: CASSPSGVEQFF

j_call: TRBJ2-1
v_call: TRBV5-3
cdr3_length: 15
cdr3_aa: CARSLWAFCHNEQFF

j_call: TRBJ2-5
v_call: TRBV25-1
cdr3_length: 13
cdr3_aa: CASSRSPGKTQYF

j_call: TRBJ2-2
v_call: TRBV12-3/TRBV12-4
cdr3_length: 14
cdr3_aa: CASSLLRGTGELFF

j_call: TRBJ2-3
v_call: TRBV15
cdr3_length: 16
cdr3_aa: CATSRDRGSGTDTQYF

j_call: TRBJ2-5
v_call: TRBV27
cdr3_length: 15
cdr3_aa: CATHLTSGGQETQYF

j_call: TRBJ2-1
v_call: TRBV7-9
cdr3_length: 14
cdr3_aa: CASSSQHGGNEQFF

j_call: TRBJ2-7
v_call: TRBV20-1
cdr3_length: 16
cdr3_aa: CSARGESGEIFYEQYF

j_call: TRBJ2-7
v_call: TRBV7-2
cdr3_length: 14
cdr3_aa: CASSSGTGFYEQYF

j_call: TRBJ2-1
v_call: TRBV6-5
cdr3_length: 13
cdr3_aa: CASSYRGHNEQFF

j_call: TRBJ2-7
v_call: TRBV7-8
cdr3_length: 14
cdr3_aa: CASSWPTGFYEQYF

j_call: TRBJ2-7
v_call: TRBV7-2
cdr3_length: 13
cdr3_aa: CASSFPEGYEQYF

j_call: TRBJ2-1
v_call: TRBV9
cdr3_length: 15
cdr3_aa: CASSPRYSPGDEQFF

j_call: TRBJ2-3
v_call: TRBV12-3/TRBV12-4
cdr3_length: 17
cdr3_aa: CASNPRGAGQGADTQYF

j_call: TRBJ2-7
v_call: TRBV5-1
cdr3_length: 14
cdr3_aa: CASSSTDRGYEQYF

j_call: TRBJ1-1
v_call: TRBV7-8
cdr3_length: 14
cdr3_aa: CASNPTGGNTEAFF

j_call: TRBJ2-3
v_call: TRBV27
cdr3_length: 17
cdr3_aa: CASSKNEAPTGPGTQYF

j_call: TRBJ2-7
v_call: TRBV12-3/TRBV12-4
cdr3_length: 14
cdr3_aa: CASSFTSGTYEQYF

j_call: TRBJ2-3
v_call: TRBV6-5
cdr3_length: 17
cdr3_aa: CASSFFTSGPSTDTQYF

j_call: TRBJ2-1
v_call: TRBV4-1
cdr3_length: 14
cdr3_aa: CASSRTGRVNEQFF

j_call: TRBJ2-5
v_call: TRBV6-5
cdr3_length: 15
cdr3_aa: CASRELPGLQETQYF

j_call: TRBJ2-3
v_call: TRBV19
cdr3_length: 12
cdr3_aa: CASSASGTGVHF

j_call: TRBJ2-5
v_call: TRBV28
cdr3_length: 13
cdr3_aa: CATQLAGEETQYF

j_call: TRBJ1-1
v_call: TRBV4-1
cdr3_length: 16
cdr3_aa: CASSQILFTQGTEAFF

j_call: TRBJ2-2
v_call: TRBV13
cdr3_length: 13
cdr3_aa: CASSFLDTGELFF

j_call: TRBJ2-1
v_call: TRBV5-1
cdr3_length: 15
cdr3_aa: CASSLVLQGRDEQFF

j_call: TRBJ2-7
v_call: TRBV12-3/TRBV12-4
cdr3_length: 13
cdr3_aa: CASSTGQPYEQYF

j_call: TRBJ2-7
v_call: TRBV25-1
cdr3_length: 16
cdr3_aa: CASSDPTDRGRVEQYF

j_call: TRBJ2-1
v_call: TRBV12-3/TRBV12-4
cdr3_length: 12
cdr3_aa: CASSTIPNEQFF

j_call: TRBJ2-7
v_call: TRBV27
cdr3_length: 12
cdr3_aa: CASSDYTYEQYF

j_call: TRBJ2-7
v_call: TRBV6-5
cdr3_length: 14
cdr3_aa: CASRFGDRAYEQYF

j_call: TRBJ2-7
v_call: TRBV20-1
cdr3_length: 14
cdr3_aa: CSATRLTGDYEQYF

j_call: TRBJ2-5
v_call: TRBV11-3
cdr3_length: 17
cdr3_aa: CASSLDLSQGFQETQYF

j_call: TRBJ2-5
v_call: TRBV29-1
cdr3_length: 12
cdr3_aa: CSWGQYQETQYF

j_call: TRBJ2-2
v_call: TRBV28
cdr3_length: 15
cdr3_aa: CASSLGRLNTGELFF

j_call: TRBJ1-2
v_call: TRBV29-1
cdr3_length: 13
cdr3_aa: CSVDPTGTYGYTF

j_call: TRBJ2-2
v_call: TRBV29-1
cdr3_length: 12
cdr3_aa: CSDWGETGELFF

j_call: TRBJ2-5
v_call: TRBV4-3
cdr3_length: 15
cdr3_aa: CASSPERGGLETQYF

j_call: TRBJ2-2
v_call: TRBV2
cdr3_length: 11
cdr3_aa: CASRGGGELFF

j_call: TRBJ2-2
v_call: TRBV6-2/TRBV6-3
cdr3_length: 14
cdr3_aa: CASSYSTGAGELFF

j_call: TRBJ2-7
v_call: TRBV12-3/TRBV12-4
cdr3_length: 14
cdr3_aa: CASNRQGGSYEQYF

j_call: TRBJ1-1
v_call: TRBV6-4
cdr3_length: 15
cdr3_aa: CASRSSADLNTEAFF

j_call: TRBJ1-2
v_call: TRBV29-1
cdr3_length: 15
cdr3_aa: CSVDITQGTNYGYTF

j_call: TRBJ2-7
v_call: TRBV9
cdr3_length: 15
cdr3_aa: CASSVEAGFAYEQYF

j_call: TRBJ1-2
v_call: TRBV12-3/TRBV12-4
cdr3_length: 13
cdr3_aa: CASSLGPNYGYTF

j_call: TRBJ2-1
v_call: TRBV7-6
cdr3_length: 17
cdr3_aa: CASSLSVTESPDNEQFF

j_call: TRBJ2-3
v_call: TRBV20-1
cdr3_length: 15
cdr3_aa: CSAPGLAGGRDTQYF

j_call: TRBJ2-2
v_call: TRBV4-1
cdr3_length: 14
cdr3_aa: CASSHTTLTGELFF

j_call: TRBJ2-5
v_call: TRBV21-1
cdr3_length: 16
cdr3_aa: CASSKRGQGAGETQYF

j_call: TRBJ2-7
v_call: TRBV27
cdr3_length: 13
cdr3_aa: CASSLLRGYEQYF

j_call: TRBJ2-1
v_call: TRBV13
cdr3_length: 15
cdr3_aa: CASSPGLSGYNEQFF

j_call: TRBJ2-3
v_call: TRBV5-4
cdr3_length: 15
cdr3_aa: CASSSRDYGTDTQYF